The TCR beta chain under discussion was sequenced for a study of blood T cell repertoires in COVID-19. Study as a whole: Samples came from the United States, Italy and Spain, spanning acute and convalescent COVID-19. In each case, the material was cDNA or gDNA derived from T cells, B-cell-depleted T cells, or PBMCs.

This CDR3 is built from 17 residues. Germline V gene sequence: CDR1 LGHDT, CDR2 YNNKEL (reference sequence). The germline V and J ends were trimmed by 4 bases and 9 bases, with 25 bases remaining between them. Per the authors' pipeline: Estimation of nucleated cell counts was performed using reference gene primer amplification. This table comes from immunoSEQ multiplex PCR, and its TCRdb copy is limited to in-frame clones, with some not included. For V, J and clone size, that table is used; D and trimming come from the DNA. The data contain tens of thousands of clones, 75% to 90% of them singletons. The chain uses TRBV3-1 (or the pseudogene TRBV3-2) and TRBJ2-1; perhaps TRBD1 as D (6 bases). The receptor's source is a young man with acute or convalescent COVID-19. The sample consisted of peripheral blood. In nucleotides, the CDR3 is TGTGCCAGCAGCCTGAAATTGACTGGACAGACCACAAGTGAGCAGTTCTTC. Translation gives CASSLKLTGQTTSEQFF.